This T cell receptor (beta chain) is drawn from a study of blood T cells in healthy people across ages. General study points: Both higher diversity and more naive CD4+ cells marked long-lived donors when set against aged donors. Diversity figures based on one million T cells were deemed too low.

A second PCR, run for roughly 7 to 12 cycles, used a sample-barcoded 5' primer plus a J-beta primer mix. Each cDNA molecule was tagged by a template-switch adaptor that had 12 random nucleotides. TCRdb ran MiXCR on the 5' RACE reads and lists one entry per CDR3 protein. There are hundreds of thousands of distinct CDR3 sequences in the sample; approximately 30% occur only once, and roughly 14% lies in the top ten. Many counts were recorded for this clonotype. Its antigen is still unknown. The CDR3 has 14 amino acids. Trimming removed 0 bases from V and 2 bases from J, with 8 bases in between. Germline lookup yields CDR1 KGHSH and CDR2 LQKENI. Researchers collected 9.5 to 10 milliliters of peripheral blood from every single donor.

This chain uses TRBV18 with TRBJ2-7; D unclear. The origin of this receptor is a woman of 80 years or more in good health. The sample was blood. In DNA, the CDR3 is TGTGCCAGCTCACCACCGTACCCAGCCTACGAGCAGTACTTC. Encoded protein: CASSPPYPAYEQYF.